This entry lists 22 T cell receptor beta chains sequenced from one sample in a study of T-cell reconstitution after alpha-beta-depleted transplantation in children. Unique molecular identifiers were incorporated during preparation of the TCRbeta library. A single record per CDR3 protein comes from TCRdb applying MiXCR to the PCR reads. The sample gives about 400,000 distinct CDR3 sequences, 15% to 20% of which show up once; 25% to 30% is in the top ten. The material sequenced was PBMCs, mostly from graft donor cells, taken 360 days after TCRalphabeta/CD19-depleted stem cell transplant. These receptors were obtained from a boy younger than two who had a stem cell transplant for Wiskott-Aldrich syndrome, so the T cells may come from the graft donor.

Many counts were recorded for this clonotype. The chain has TRBV12-3 or TRBV12-4 and TRBJ2-1; 11 nucleotides agree with TRBD1. V lost 8 bases to trimming and J lost 7 bases; unmatched junction nucleotides: 13. The CDR3 consists of 16 residues. The CDR3 spells CASGILRTGGKNEQFF. CDR3 nucleotide sequence: TGTGCCAGCGGCATCCTCCGGACAGGGGGCAAAAATGAGCAGTTCTTC.

The rearrangement uses TRBV7-2 and TRBJ2-7; possibly TRBD2 for D (7 bases). Germline-derived CDR1 and CDR2 are SGHTA and FQGNSA. The CDR3 is 15 residues long. The V gene lost 5 bases and the J gene lost 4 bases, with 18 bases spanning the gap. The CDR3 DNA reads as TGTGCCAGCAGCGCGAACAGGGAGGGGCCATACGAGCAGTACTTC. Protein product: CASSANREGPYEQYF. The variable domain in full, with the rest retrieved from reference TRBV7-2 and TRBJ2-7, is GAGVSQSPSNKVTEKGKDVELRCDPISGHTALYWYRQSLGQGLEFLIYFQGNSAPDKSGLPSDRFSAERTGGSVSTLTIQRTQQEDSAVYLCASSANREGPYEQYFGPGTRLTVT.

This clonotype was detected ten times or more. V is TRBV12-3 or TRBV12-4 and J is TRBJ2-1; 7 bases agree with TRBD1. The CDR3 spans 11 residues. J was trimmed by 10 bases and V by 6 bases; bases with no gene match: 3. The CDR3 loop reads CASSLTGEQFF. In DNA form, the CDR3 reads TGTGCCAGCAGCTTGACAGGGGAGCAGTTCTTC.

This clonotype appeared a single time. The chain joins TRBV24-1 to TRBJ2-1; no firm D call. The CDR3 sequence is 13 residues long. With 10 bases removed from V and 2 bases from J, the gap between germline ends came to 11 bases. Germline V gene lookup returns CDR1 KGHDR and CDR2 SFDVKD. The CDR3 DNA is TGTGCCACATCGATCGGTCCCTACAATGAGCAGTTCTTC. Its translation: CATSIGPYNEQFF.

This clonotype was counted between two and nine times. This chain uses TRBV12-3 or TRBV12-4 with TRBJ2-7; 7 nucleotides agree with TRBD2. The J segment lost 6 bases and the V segment lost 7 bases, leaving 12 bases of the junction unmatched. The CDR3 length is 14 residues. CDR3 DNA sequence: TGTGCCAGCAAGAGAGAGCGGGACCCCAGCGAGCAGTACTTC. Translating gives CASKRERDPSEQYF.

This clonotype has at least ten counts. This chain links TRBV12-3 or TRBV12-4 with TRBJ2-5, with no clear D. The CDR3 loop spans 13 amino acids. V shed 6 bases and J shed 5 bases, with 13 bases lying between them. CDR3 residues: CASRSSYGETQYF. The CDR3 DNA follows: TGTGCCAGCAGGTCCAGCTATGGGGAGACCCAGTACTTC.

The chain combines TRBV7-8 with TRBJ2-1; 10 bases are shared with TRBD2. The CDR3 covers 15 residues. The ends lost 1 base at V and 7 bases at J; junction bases unmatched: 4. The germline V gene encodes CDR1 SGHVS and CDR2 FQNEAQ. The CDR3 is CASSLGGLALNEQFF. The CDR3 DNA sequence: TGTGCCAGCAGCTTAGGGGGACTAGCGCTGAATGAGCAGTTCTTC.

This sequence joins TRBV4-1 and TRBJ2-5; D ambiguous. CDR1 MGHRA and CDR2 YSYEKL come from the germline V gene. V was shortened by 1 base and J by 1 base, with 10 bases between the two germline ends. The CDR3 runs 15 residues. CDR3 protein: CASSQVGLTQETQYF. The DNA of the CDR3 is TGCGCCAGCAGCCAAGTTGGCTTGACCCAAGAGACCCAGTACTTC.

The chain combines TRBV10-1 with TRBJ2-5; 8 bases fit TRBD1. Trimming removed 5 bases from V and 5 bases from J; junction bases left unmatched: 4. CDR1 and CDR2 (germline): WNHNN, SYGVQD (reference sequence). The CDR3 is 13 amino acids. CDR3 protein: CASSRTGIETQYF. CDR3 in DNA: TGCGCCAGCAGTAGGACAGGGATCGAGACCCAGTACTTC.

V is TRBV29-1 and J is TRBJ2-2; 7 positions match TRBD2. CDR1 is SQVTM, CDR2 ANQGSEA, per germline. The CDR3 runs to 14 residues. Germline trimming cut 5 bases from V and 0 bases from J; bases unmatched to any gene: 3. The CDR3 region is CSVKGLTNTGELFF. The CDR3 DNA is TGCAGCGTTAAGGGACTAACGAACACCGGGGAGCTGTTTTTT.

The rearrangement links TRBV5-1 to TRBJ2-1; 9 nucleotides align to TRBD2. The J segment lost 5 bases and the V segment lost 7 bases, leaving 4 bases of the junction unmatched. Germline-derived CDR1 and CDR2 are SGHRS and YFSETQ. This CDR3 is built from 13 residues. The CDR3 nucleotides are TGCGCCAGCGGACTAGCGCCTCACAATGAGCAGTTCTTC. Translating it yields CASGLAPHNEQFF.

The chain couples TRBV23-1 to TRBJ2-3, with TRBD1 identical over 7 bases. TRBV23-1 is identified as an open reading frame with a role that is uncertain. J gave up 8 bases and V 0 bases, and 5 bases lay outside the gene matches. This CDR3 comprises 14 residues. CDR3 in amino acids: CASSQSTGHGTQYF. In DNA, the CDR3 is TGCGCCAGCAGTCAATCGACAGGGCACGGTACGCAGTATTTT.

This clonotype has a handful of counts. The chain combines TRBV6-6 with TRBJ2-1; D remains unclear. V was pared by 6 bases and J by 2 bases, with 5 bases between. CDR3 length equals 12 residues. From germline, CDR1 is MNHNY and CDR2 SVGAGI (reference sequence). The DNA of the CDR3 is TGTGCCAGCAGCGGAACCTACAATGAGCAGTTCTTC. Protein: CASSGTYNEQFF.

This chain uses TRBV7-9 with TRBJ2-5; TRBD2 matches 8 bases. Germline V gene sequence: CDR1 SEHNR, CDR2 FQNEAQ (reference sequence). J was trimmed by 1 base and V by 3 bases; bases with no gene match: 4. The CDR3 length is 15 residues. The CDR3 DNA follows: TGTGCCAGCAGCTTTCCAGCGGGGGTCCAAGAGACCCAGTACTTC. It is translated as CASSFPAGVQETQYF.

This clonotype was observed a few times. This rearrangement joins TRBV20-1 to TRBJ2-7, with TRBD2 as a possible D gene (5 bases). This CDR3 is built from 15 residues. V was trimmed by 1 base and J by 0 bases, leaving 13 bases between them. Germline assignment: CDR1 DFQATT and CDR2 SNEGSKA (reference sequence). DNA of the CDR3: TGCAGTGCTAGAGGACGGGAAGTACCCTCCTACGAGCAGTACTTC. This gives the protein CSARGREVPSYEQYF.

Only a few counts were recorded for this clonotype. This chain links TRBV6-1 with TRBJ2-3; 9 bases map to TRBD2. CDR3 length equals 15 residues. Per the germline V gene, CDR1 is MNHNS and CDR2 is SASEGT. J gave up 4 bases and V 6 bases, and 8 bases lay outside the gene matches. The CDR3 bases are TGTGCCAGCAGACATAGCGGGGGAGGCTCAGATACGCAGTATTTT. Amino acid sequence: CASRHSGGGSDTQYF.

This clonotype has more than one count but fewer than ten. The rearrangement joins TRBV7-8 to TRBJ2-2; 9 nucleotides match TRBD1. Germline CDR1 reads SGHVS; CDR2 reads FQNEAQ. This CDR3 region has 15 residues. V trimming: 5 bases; J trimming: 3 bases; junction bases outside the gene matches: 4. The CDR3 sequence: CASSPRQGDTGELFF. CDR3 bases: TGTGCCAGCAGCCCGCGACAGGGGGACACCGGGGAGCTGTTTTTT.

In its sample, this clonotype was seen a few times. This rearrangement joins TRBV20-1 to TRBJ2-2; TRBD1 is a possible D gene (6 bases). Looked up from germline, CDR1 is DFQATT and CDR2 is SNEGSKA (reference sequence). CDR3 length equals 11 residues. The V end lost 1 base, the J end lost 14 bases, and 11 bases lay between the germline ends. CDR3 nucleotide sequence: TGCAGTGCTAGAGCCCAGGGACAACTGTTTTTT. This codes for CSARAQGQLFF.

This chain uses TRBV18 with TRBJ2-7; a possible D gene is TRBD2 (5 bases). Trimming cost V 3 bases and J 4 bases, with 16 bases left between them. The CDR3 runs 15 residues. Looked up from germline, CDR1 is KGHSH and CDR2 is LQKENI. The CDR3 DNA reads TGTGCCAGCTCACCTGGAGGTGGCCCTGGGTACGAGCAGTACTTC. Translated: CASSPGGGPGYEQYF.

This sequence joins TRBV29-1 and TRBJ2-1; no reliable D call. Germline V lookup: CDR1 SQVTM, CDR2 ANQGSEA. The CDR3 covers 11 residues. With 5 bases removed from V and 7 bases from J, the gap between germline ends came to 9 bases. CDR3 residues: CSVRRVNEQFF. The CDR3 region has the DNA TGCAGCGTTCGTAGGGTAAATGAGCAGTTCTTC.

This clonotype occurred a few times. This rearrangement joins TRBV3-1 to TRBJ1-4; a weak D match, TRBD1 (6 bases). V was clipped by 4 bases and J by 4 bases, with 13 bases between them. The CDR3 has 15 amino acids. Germline lookup yields CDR1 LGHDT and CDR2 YNNKEL (reference sequence). CDR3 DNA: TGTGCCAGCAGCCGACGGCAGGGACATAATGAAAAACTGTTTTTT. Translation: CASSRRQGHNEKLFF.

The chain is built from TRBV6-5 and TRBJ2-7; TRBD2 matches at 7 bases. This CDR3 region has 20 residues. The V segment lost 2 bases and the J segment 2 bases; nucleotides outside the gene matches: 21. The V gene's germline CDR1 is MNHEY and CDR2 SVGAGI. The CDR3 DNA reads TGTGCCAGCAGTTACGCCCGTCACGGGGGGTTGACCCGAAGTACCTACGAGCAGTACTTC. Translated, it gives CASSYARHGGLTRSTYEQYF.